The TCR beta chain described here comes from a study of control samples from healthy donors and cancer patients. Using immunoSEQ multiplex PCR, the repertoire was profiled, and TCRdb retains in-frame clones only, with some absent. The sample records fewer than 150,000 clones, more than 85% being singletons. In this sample, this clone turned up once. This CDR3 is 13 amino acids long. Per germline, CDR1 SGHNT and CDR2 YYREEE (reference sequence). The germline V and J ends were trimmed by 0 bases and 6 bases, with 8 bases remaining between them. This receptor was identified in a man between 18 and 29 years old in good health. The sequencing input was blood. The rearrangement joins TRBV5-4 to TRBJ2-3, with D perhaps given as TRBD1 or TRBD2 (5 bases each). The CDR3 reads CASSLGGADTQYF. Written as DNA, the CDR3 is TGTGCCAGCAGCTTGGGAGGGGCCGATACGCAGTATTTT.